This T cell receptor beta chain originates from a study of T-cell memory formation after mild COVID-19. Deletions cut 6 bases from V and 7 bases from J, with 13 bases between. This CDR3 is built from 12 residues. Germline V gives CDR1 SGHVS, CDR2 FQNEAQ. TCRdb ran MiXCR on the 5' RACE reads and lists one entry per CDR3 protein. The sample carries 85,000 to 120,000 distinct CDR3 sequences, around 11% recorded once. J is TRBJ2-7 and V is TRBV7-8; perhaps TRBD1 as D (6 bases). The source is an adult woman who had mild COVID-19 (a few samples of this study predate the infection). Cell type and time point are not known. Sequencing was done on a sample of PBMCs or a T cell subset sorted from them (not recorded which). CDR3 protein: CASRGQTWEQYF. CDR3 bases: TGTGCCAGCAGAGGACAGACCTGGGAGCAGTACTTC.